This T cell receptor beta chain was obtained from a study of siplizumab effects on memory and regulatory T cells. About the study: With siplizumab at 0.75 to 1 ug/mL or without drug, mixed lymphocyte reactions were set up in pairs.

This clone was recorded a few times. The antigen remains unidentified. The mixed lymphocyte reaction cells underwent coculture at 37°C for around six days. This table comes from immunoSEQ multiplex PCR, and its TCRdb copy is limited to in-frame clones, with some not included. The sample lists over 10,000 clones; around half were seen once. General study points: Treg-derived clones made up an average of about 73% of mappable alloreactive CD4+ clones with siplizumab and approximately 30% in controls. Most alloreactive clones went unmapped to unstimulated subsets; only a minor fraction mapped.

The CDR3 is 16 amino acids. Germline values: CDR1 SGHAT, CDR2 FQNNGV. V shed 3 bases, J shed 5 bases, and the junction held 10 bases outside the gene matches. This sequence joins TRBV11-2 and TRBJ2-1; 7 bases map to TRBD2. Sequencing was performed on CFSE-low (dividing) CD8+ T cells sorted from an allogeneic mixed lymphocyte reaction. The sequence derives from a human donor in good health; the cells came from an allogeneic mixed lymphocyte reaction. Some clones in this sample may be carry-over from other donors' samples. CDR3 protein: CASSFAAGAFDNEQFF. In DNA form, the CDR3 reads TGTGCCAGCAGCTTCGCGGCGGGAGCCTTCGACAATGAGCAGTTCTTC.